This T cell receptor (beta chain) stems from a study of STAT5B mutations in CD4+ large granular lymphocyte leukemia. Only in-frame clones appear in the TCRdb table, and some are missing; sequencing was by immunoSEQ multiplex PCR. Of approximately 27,000 clones in the sample, about 86% were seen once. Trimming took 7 bases from V and 0 from J, leaving 1 base between them. The CDR3 loop spans 11 amino acids. Germline V gene lookup returns CDR1 GTSNPN and CDR2 SVGIG (reference sequence). The TCR was taken from a human donor in good health. The specimen was CD4+ T cells from blood buffy coats. The gene calls are TRBV30 and TRBJ2-6; no definite D call. CDR3 sequence (DNA): TGTGCCTACTCTGGGGCCAACGTCCTGACTTTC. Amino acid sequence: CAYSGANVLTF. The whole variable domain, remainder taken from reference TRBV30 and TRBJ2-6, is SQTIHQWPATLVQPVGSPLSLECTVEGTSNPNLYWYRQAAGRGLQLLFYSVGIGQISSEVPQNLSASRPQDRQFILSSKKLLLSDSGFYLCAYSGANVLTFGAGSRLTVL.